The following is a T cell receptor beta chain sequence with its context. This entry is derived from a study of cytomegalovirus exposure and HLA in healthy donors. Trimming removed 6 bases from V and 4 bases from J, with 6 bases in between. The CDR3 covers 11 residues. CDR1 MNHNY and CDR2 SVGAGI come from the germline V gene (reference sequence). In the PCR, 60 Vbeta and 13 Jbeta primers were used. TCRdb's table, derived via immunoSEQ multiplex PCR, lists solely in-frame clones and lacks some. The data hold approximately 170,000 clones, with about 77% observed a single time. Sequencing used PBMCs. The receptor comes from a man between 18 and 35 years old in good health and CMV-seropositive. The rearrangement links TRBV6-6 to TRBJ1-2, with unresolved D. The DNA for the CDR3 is TGTGCCAGCAGCTCTCCCTATGGCTACACCTTC. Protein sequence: CASSSPYGYTF.